Listed below are T cell receptor beta chains from one sample, sequenced in a study of blood T cell repertoires in COVID-19. TCRdb keeps only in-frame clones here, not all; method: immunoSEQ multiplex PCR. The profile shows around 160,000 clones, more than 80% of them singletons. Material: peripheral blood. These receptors all stem from a human donor with acute or convalescent COVID-19. The donor label of this sample is uncertain. Both conserved end residues are part of each CDR3. D genes are given only for firm matches. Clone size is not always given. Where it is, it says once, few, many or a class for expanded clones.

CDR3 length | D gene | J gene | clone size | V gene | CDR3 DNA | CDR3 protein
12 | . | TRBJ2-5 | few | TRBV2 | TGTGCCACCGAGGTTTGGCAAGAGACCCAGTACTTC | CATEVWQETQYF
14 | TRBD1 | TRBJ1-5 | . | TRBV7-2 | TGTGCCAGCAGAGAGACAGGGGGCGGTCAGCCCCAGCATTTT | CASRETGGGQPQHF
20 | TRBD2 | TRBJ2-1 | . | TRBV24-1 | TGTGCCACCAGTGACCGCCCCGGGACTAGCGGGGGGGCTACCTACAATGAGCAGTTCTTC | CATSDRPGTSGGATYNEQFF
13 | . | TRBJ2-2 | . | TRBV27 | TGTGCCAGCAGTCTCCAAGGGGACGGGGAGCTGTTTTTT | CASSLQGDGELFF
13 | . | TRBJ1-1 | . | TRBV7-3 | TGTGCCAGCAGCGAACAGGGTTACACTGAAGCTTTCTTT | CASSEQGYTEAFF
15 | TRBD1 | TRBJ1-5 | . | TRBV2 | TGTGCCAGCAGCCGGCCAGGACAGGGGTCTCAGCCCCAGCATTTT | CASSRPGQGSQPQHF
14 | . | TRBJ1-5 | . | TRBV9 | TGTGCCAGCAGCGCCTTGGACATCAATCAGCCCCAGCATTTT | CASSALDINQPQHF
15 | TRBD2 | TRBJ2-7 | few | TRBV5-4 | TGTGCCAGCAGCTTTAGCGGGGGGGCCTCCTACGAGCAGTACTTC | CASSFSGGASYEQYF
15 | . | TRBJ1-1 | . | TRBV29-1 | TGCAGCGTTGTTCCGGGAGCAATAGGGAACACTGAAGCTTTCTTT | CSVVPGAIGNTEAFF
14 | . | TRBJ1-2 | . | TRBV2 | TGTGCCAGCAGCCCGGGAGCGGGGATCTATGGCTACACCTTC | CASSPGAGIYGYTF
15 | . | TRBJ1-3 | . | TRBV30 | TGTGCCTGGAGCGCGCGGGGCTACTCTGGAAACACCATATATTTT | CAWSARGYSGNTIYF
13 | . | TRBJ1-2 | . | TRBV19 | TGTGCCAGTAGGCCAAACAGCCCCTATGGCTACACCTTC | CASRPNSPYGYTF
16 | TRBD1 | TRBJ1-2 | . | TRBV19 | TGTGCCAGTAAAGAATCAGCCTTAGACAGGGCCTATGGCTACACCTTC | CASKESALDRAYGYTF
15 | . | TRBJ1-2 | . | TRBV5-5 | TGTGCCAGCAGCTTCCAAGGGAGGGGTGCCTATGGCTACACCTTC | CASSFQGRGAYGYTF
15 | . | TRBJ1-1 | . | TRBV4-1 | TGCGCCAGCAGCCCTCACCTCCGGGAGTACACTGAAGCTTTCTTT | CASSPHLREYTEAFF
18 | TRBD1 | TRBJ2-4 | . | TRBV7-9 | TGTGCCAGCAGCTCCCCGCAGGGTGGGACAGGGGCCAAAAACATTCAGTACTTC | CASSSPQGGTGAKNIQYF
13 | TRBD1 | TRBJ1-2 | . | TRBV27 | TGTGCCAGCAGTTTGGGGACAGGGGGAAGCTACACCTTC | CASSLGTGGSYTF
16 | TRBD1 | TRBJ1-1 | . | TRBV27 | TGTGCCAGCAGTTTATTGAGGGGGCCTGTGAACACTGAAGCTTTCTTT | CASSLLRGPVNTEAFF
13 | . | TRBJ1-2 | . | TRBV27 | TGTGCCAGCAGTTTATCGTATAACTATGGCTACACCTTC | CASSLSYNYGYTF
16 | TRBD2 | TRBJ2-1 | . | TRBV4-1 | TGCGCCAGCAGCCAAGGGACTAGCGGTCGACGGAATGAGCAGTTCTTC | CASSQGTSGRRNEQFF
16 | TRBD1 | TRBJ2-2 | few | TRBV7-8 | TGTGCCAGCAGCTTAGCTAGACAGGGGGCTGCCGGGGAGCTGTTTTTT | CASSLARQGAAGELFF
13 | TRBD1 | TRBJ1-5 | . | TRBV29-1 | TGCAGCGCCGGGACAGGGATAGGGCAGCCCCAGCATTTT | CSAGTGIGQPQHF
14 | . | TRBJ1-1 | . | TRBV30 | TGTGCCTGGACCTTCGGGGGTGCGAACACTGAAGCTTTCTTT | CAWTFGGANTEAFF
15 | TRBD2 | TRBJ2-3 | . | TRBV3-1/TRBV3-2 | TGTGCCAGCAGCCAAGGCGGGACTAGTTTCCCGACGCAGTATTTT | CASSQGGTSFPTQYF
17 | TRBD2 | TRBJ2-1 | . | TRBV24-1 | TGTGCCACCAGTGATCTCCGGACTAGCGGGGCCCCGGAGCAGCAGTTCTTC | CATSDLRTSGAPEQQFF
14 | . | TRBJ2-5 | . | TRBV15 | TGTGCCACCAGGCGTATTTCAGGGGGGGAGACCCAGTACTTC | CATRRISGGETQYF
15 | . | TRBJ1-4 | . | TRBV11-2 | TGTGCCAGCAGCTTGGGTCCGGCGGCTAATGAAAAACTGTTTTTT | CASSLGPAANEKLFF
20 | . | TRBJ1-6 | . | TRBV27 | TGTGCCAGCAGTTCGGGATTCCATTCGACCACTTTCTCCTATAATTCACCCCTCCACTTT | CASSSGFHSTTFSYNSPLHF
16 | TRBD1 | TRBJ1-1 | . | TRBV9 | TGTGCCAGCAGCGACCCTGACAGGGGGGGGAGCACTGAAGCTTTCTTT | CASSDPDRGGSTEAFF
15 | TRBD2 | TRBJ2-2 | . | TRBV7-9 | TGTGCCAGCCTCACAGCGGGGGCGAACACCGGGGAGCTGTTTTTT | CASLTAGANTGELFF
18 | TRBD2 | TRBJ2-1 | once | TRBV5-1 | TGCGCCAGCAGCTTGGCGGCTAGCGGGGGGAAAACCTACAATGAGCAGTTCTTC | CASSLAASGGKTYNEQFF
13 | . | TRBJ1-6 | . | TRBV14 | TGTGCCAGCAGCCCCCGACAGAGTTCACCCCTCCACTTT | CASSPRQSSPLHF
15 | . | TRBJ2-7 | . | TRBV7-8 | TGTGCCAGCAGCTTAGTGCGGGGCTCCTCCTACGAGCAGTACTTC | CASSLVRGSSYEQYF
10 | . | TRBJ1-3 | . | TRBV6-5 | TGTGCCAGCGGCAGGAACACCATATATTTT | CASGRNTIYF
14 | TRBD1 | TRBJ1-1 | . | TRBV7-2 | TGTGCCAGCTTTTGGGACAGTCTGAACACTGAAGCTTTCTTT | CASFWDSLNTEAFF
13 | . | TRBJ1-6 | . | TRBV10-3 | TGTGCCGCAGGGGTCCCCTATAATTCACCCCTCCACTTT | CAAGVPYNSPLHF
11 | . | TRBJ2-5 | . | TRBV5-6 | TGTGCCAGCAGCAGGGGGGAGACCCAGTACTTC | CASSRGETQYF
17 | . | TRBJ1-1 | . | TRBV3-1/TRBV3-2 | TGTGCCAGCAGCCAATTCCTCCGAACAGGGAAGAACACTGAAGCTTTCTTT | CASSQFLRTGKNTEAFF
12 | . | TRBJ1-2 | . | TRBV5-4 | TGTGCCAGCAGCTCCGACAGCTATGGCTACACCTTC | CASSSDSYGYTF
15 | . | TRBJ1-1 | . | TRBV5-1 | TGCGCCAGCAGCTTGAGTCAGGGCACGAACACTGAAGCTTTCTTT | CASSLSQGTNTEAFF
14 | . | TRBJ1-4 | . | TRBV7-2 | TGTGCCAGCAGCCCCGGCGGGGGTAGGGAAAAACTGTTTTTT | CASSPGGGREKLFF
17 | . | TRBJ1-5 | . | TRBV2 | TGTGCCAGCAGTGGTCTTTCAGGTGGGGAGGTTAACATGCCCCAGCATTTT | CASSGLSGGEVNMPQHF
16 | . | TRBJ2-3 | once | TRBV18 | TGTGCCAGCTCACAGAGGGCGAGACAGGATACAGATACGCAGTATTTT | CASSQRARQDTDTQYF
14 | TRBD1 | TRBJ1-6 | . | TRBV2 | TGTGCCAGCAGTGACCTACAGGGGAGTTCACCCCTCCACTTT | CASSDLQGSSPLHF
18 | TRBD2 | TRBJ2-2 | . | TRBV5-1 | TGCGCCAGCAGCCCCATCGGAGCGGGGGGGCCGAACACCGGGGAGCTGTTTTTT | CASSPIGAGGPNTGELFF
13 | . | TRBJ2-1 | . | TRBV6-5 | TGTGCCAGCAAGGCTAGCTCCTACAATGAGCAGTTCTTC | CASKASSYNEQFF
14 | TRBD1 | TRBJ1-1 | . | TRBV5-1 | TGCGCCAGCAGCTCGGGACAGTCGAACACTGAAGCTTTCTTT | CASSSGQSNTEAFF
15 | . | TRBJ2-3 | . | TRBV2 | TGTGCCAGCAGTGTTCAGTGGACTAGCACAGATACGCAGTATTTT | CASSVQWTSTDTQYF
13 | TRBD1 | TRBJ2-3 | . | TRBV10-1 | TGCGCCAGCGGACAGGGGGCCACAGATACGCAGTATTTT | CASGQGATDTQYF
12 | . | TRBJ1-4 | . | TRBV21-1 | TGTGCCAGCAGTTCTCCGGGACAGGGGGTGTTTTTT | CASSSPGQGVFF
16 | TRBD2 | TRBJ2-1 | . | TRBV7-9 | TGTGCCAGCAGCTCCCCAAACTTCGGGGGGGCCGATGAGCAGTTCTTC | CASSSPNFGGADEQFF
15 | TRBD2 | TRBJ2-7 | . | TRBV6-5 | TGTGCCAGCAGTTCCTTTGGCGGGGGAGGCTACGAGCAGTACTTC | CASSSFGGGGYEQYF